The sequence of this T cell receptor (beta chain) was determined in a study of cytomegalovirus exposure and HLA in healthy donors. A multiplex PCR was run with 60 Vbeta primers and 13 Jbeta primers. The repertoire was sequenced with immunoSEQ multiplex PCR; TCRdb's copy has only in-frame clones and lacks some. The sample has some 130,000 clones; 80% to 90% are singletons. Concerning this clone itself: Antigen: not known.

Whole-study findings and limits: What was likely a sequencing artifact was a cluster of highly shared sequence variants. Several top significant clusters appeared, in a later analysis, to be linked to common viral pathogens. Researchers reported from a later analysis that most CMV-associated TCR beta chains appeared HLA-restricted. Per published reports, the classifier diagnosed cytomegalovirus status with high specificity and sensitivity.

V lost 3 bases to trimming and J lost 2 bases; unmatched junction nucleotides: 8. The V gene's germline CDR1 is GTSNPN and CDR2 SVGIG (reference sequence). This CDR3 region has 15 residues. The TCR comes from a man aged 50 to 59 in good health and CMV-seronegative. The sequencing input was PBMCs. The V call is TRBV30, the J call TRBJ2-5; TRBD1 aligns across 8 bases. In DNA form, the CDR3 reads TGTGCCTGGAGCCTACCCACAGGGGGACAAGAGACCCAGTACTTC. This encodes CAWSLPTGGQETQYF. The full variable domain, in which reference TRBV30 and TRBJ2-5 provide the parts outside the CDR3, is SQTIHQWPATLVQPVGSPLSLECTVEGTSNPNLYWYRQAAGRGLQLLFYSVGIGQISSEVPQNLSASRPQDRQFILSSKKLLLSDSGFYLCAWSLPTGGQETQYFGPGTRLLVL.